This TCR beta chain came from a study of monozygotic twins with inflammatory bowel disease. Whole blood without T cell sorting served as the source of isolated total RNA. TCRdb reprocessed the 5' RACE reads, keeping one entry per CDR3 protein, no DNA. This table lists approximately 100,000 distinct CDR3 sequences. The CDR3 extends over 16 amino acids. Per germline, CDR1 SGHTA and CDR2 FQGTGA. Sequenced sample: blood. The J gene is TRBJ1-5, the V gene TRBV7-3. The clonotype originates from a human donor with ulcerative colitis or Crohn's disease, or a healthy co-twin of an affected twin (not recorded which). CDR3 region: CASSPIIINSNQPQHF.